One and the same sample provided the 3 T cell receptor beta chains below, sequenced in a study of T cells in Graves' hyperthyroidism and ophthalmopathy. Amplification yielded TCR beta CDR3 regions, with RNA transcripts as the source. The HTBI primer set was used in a first-round RT-PCR of the TCR CDR3. TCRdb re-called the multiplex PCR reads with MiXCR, one entry per CDR3 protein. This table has 300,000 to 400,000 distinct CDR3 sequences, around 13% appearing once. Sequencing used blood. These receptors were collected from a woman aged 18 to 35 with Graves' hyperthyroidism.

The chain has TRBV7-9 and TRBJ1-5; tentatively, D is TRBD1 (6 bases). The V gene's germline CDR1 is SEHNR and CDR2 FQNEAQ (reference sequence). V was trimmed by 3 bases and J by 6 bases, leaving 15 bases between them. This CDR3 is built from 15 residues. CDR3 nucleotides: TGTGCCAGCAGCTTGGAAGGGGGAGGGGGTCAGCCCCAGCATTTT. This encodes CASSLEGGGGQPQHF.

V and J are TRBV4-1 and TRBJ2-7; a weak D match, TRBD1 (5 bases). Per germline, CDR1 MGHRA and CDR2 YSYEKL. This CDR3 has 13 residues. V was trimmed by 2 bases and J by 3 bases, leaving 8 bases between them. In nucleotides, the CDR3 is TGCGCCAGCAGCCAAAGACAGAGCTACGAGCAGTACTTC. Protein: CASSQRQSYEQYF.

This clonotype has a handful of counts. The V call is TRBV15, the J call TRBJ1-4; 12 nucleotides line up with TRBD1. The CDR3 loop spans 20 amino acids. The junction had 10 bases not matched to a gene; V was cut back by 2 bases and J by 0 bases. CDR1 and CDR2 (germline): LNHNV, YYDKDF (reference sequence). The CDR3 DNA follows: TGTGCCACCAGCAGACGGGGGGGGACAGGGGGCTTTACAACTAATGAAAAACTGTTTTTT. Its protein product is CATSRRGGTGGFTTNEKLFF.